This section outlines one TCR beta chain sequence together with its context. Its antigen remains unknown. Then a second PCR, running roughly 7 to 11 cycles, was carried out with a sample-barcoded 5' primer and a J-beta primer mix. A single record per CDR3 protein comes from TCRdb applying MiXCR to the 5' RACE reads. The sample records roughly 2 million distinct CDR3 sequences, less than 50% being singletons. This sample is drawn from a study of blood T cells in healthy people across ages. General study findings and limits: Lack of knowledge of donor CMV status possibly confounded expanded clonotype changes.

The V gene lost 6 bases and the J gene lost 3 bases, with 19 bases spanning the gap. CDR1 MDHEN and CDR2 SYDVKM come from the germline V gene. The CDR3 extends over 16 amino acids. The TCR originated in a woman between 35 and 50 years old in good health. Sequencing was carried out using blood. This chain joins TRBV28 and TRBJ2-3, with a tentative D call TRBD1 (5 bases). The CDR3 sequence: CASSRTKRAGTDTQYF. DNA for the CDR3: TGTGCCAGCAGCCGCACTAAACGAGCAGGGACAGATACGCAGTATTTT.